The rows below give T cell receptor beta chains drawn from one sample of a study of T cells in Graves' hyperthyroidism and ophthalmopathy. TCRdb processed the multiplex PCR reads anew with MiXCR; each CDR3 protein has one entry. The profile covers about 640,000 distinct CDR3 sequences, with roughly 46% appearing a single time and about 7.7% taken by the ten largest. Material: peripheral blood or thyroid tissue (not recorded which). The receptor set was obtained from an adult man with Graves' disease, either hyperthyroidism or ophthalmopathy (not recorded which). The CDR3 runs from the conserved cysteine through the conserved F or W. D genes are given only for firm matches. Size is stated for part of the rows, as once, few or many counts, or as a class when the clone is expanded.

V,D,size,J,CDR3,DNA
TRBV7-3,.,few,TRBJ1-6,CASSFGDTRYNSPLHF,TGTGCCAGCAGCTTCGGAGACACTAGATATAATTCACCCCTCCACTTT
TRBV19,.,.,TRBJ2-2,CASSSGARELFF,TGTGCCAGTAGTAGCGGGGCCCGGGAGCTGTTTTTT
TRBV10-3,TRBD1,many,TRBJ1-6,CAISFDRDNSPLHF,TGTGCCATCAGTTTTGACAGGGATAATTCACCCCTCCACTTT
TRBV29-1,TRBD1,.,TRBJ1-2,CSVGQGARGYTF,TGCAGCGTAGGACAGGGGGCAAGAGGCTACACCTTC
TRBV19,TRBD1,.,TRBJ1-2,CASSIGGRGPGGYTF,TGTGCCAGTAGTATAGGCGGCAGGGGGCCCGGTGGCTACACCTTC
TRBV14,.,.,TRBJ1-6,CASSQVGLNSPLHF,TGTGCCAGCAGCCAAGTAGGGCTCAATTCACCCCTCCACTTT
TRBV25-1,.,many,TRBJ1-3,CASSSPAGGGFGNTIYF,TGTGCCAGCAGCTCCCCGGCGGGGGGCGGATTTGGAAACACCATATATTTT
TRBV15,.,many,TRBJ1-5,CATSRSMALQHF,TGTGCCACCAGCAGGTCCATGGCACTCCAGCATTTT
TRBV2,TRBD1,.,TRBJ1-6,CASSDGGQGNSPLHF,TGTGCCAGCAGTGATGGGGGACAGGGGAATTCACCCCTCCACTTT
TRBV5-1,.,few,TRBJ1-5,CASSLGGTQPQHF,TGCGCCAGCAGCTTGGGGGGAACTCAGCCCCAGCATTTT
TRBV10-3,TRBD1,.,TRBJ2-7,CASSEARGTGAYEQYF,TGTGCCAGCAGTGAAGCGCGGGGGACAGGGGCCTACGAGCAGTACTTC
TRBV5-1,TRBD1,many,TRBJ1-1,CASSRDRVSDTEAFF,TGCGCCAGCAGCAGGGACAGGGTCTCGGACACTGAAGCTTTCTTT
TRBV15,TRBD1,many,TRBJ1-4,CATSRVSGTGEEKLFF,TGTGCCACCAGCAGAGTATCCGGGACAGGGGAGGAAAAACTGTTTTTT
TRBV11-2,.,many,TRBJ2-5,CASSLDGGQETQYF,TGTGCCAGCAGCTTAGATGGGGGCCAAGAGACCCAGTACTTC
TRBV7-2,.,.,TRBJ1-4,CASSSLGTQLNEKLFF,TGTGCCAGCAGCTCCCTGGGGACACAACTTAATGAAAAACTGTTTTTT
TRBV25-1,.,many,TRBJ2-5,CASSGPRLPSQETQYF,TGTGCCAGCAGTGGCCCCCGACTCCCAAGTCAAGAGACCCAGTACTTC
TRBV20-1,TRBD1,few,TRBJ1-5,CSARGADRGNAQPQHF,TGCAGTGCTAGAGGGGCCGACAGGGGAAATGCTCAGCCCCAGCATTTT
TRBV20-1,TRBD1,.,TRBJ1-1,CSAPDREKGNTEAFF,TGCAGTGCACCGGACAGGGAAAAGGGGAACACTGAAGCTTTCTTT
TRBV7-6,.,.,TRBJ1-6,CASSDDGSSYNSPLHF,TGTGCCAGCAGCGACGACGGCAGCTCCTATAATTCACCCCTCCACTTT
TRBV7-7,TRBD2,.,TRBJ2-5,CASSSVSGSETQYF,TGTGCTAGCAGCTCCGTTAGCGGGAGCGAGACCCAGTACTTC
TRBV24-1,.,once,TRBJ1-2,CATSDEPGGYGYTF,TGTGCCACCAGTGATGAGCCGGGGGGCTATGGCTACACCTTC
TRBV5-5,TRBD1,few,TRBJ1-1,CASIKSSTGVRNTEAFF,TGTGCCAGCATCAAATCATCTACAGGGGTCAGGAACACTGAAGCTTTCTTT
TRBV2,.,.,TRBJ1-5,CASREQRRYSNQPQHF,TGTGCCAGCAGAGAACAGAGAAGATATAGCAATCAGCCCCAGCATTTT
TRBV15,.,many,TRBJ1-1,CATSREGLNTEAFF,TGTGCCACCAGCAGAGAGGGACTGAACACTGAAGCTTTCTTT
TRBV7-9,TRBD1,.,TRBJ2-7,CASSLGQGLVRSYEQYF,TGTGCCAGCAGCCTGGGACAGGGGCTCGTTCGTTCCTACGAGCAGTACTTC
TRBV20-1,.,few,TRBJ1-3,CSARAGFSGNTIYF,TGCAGTGCTCGCGCCGGTTTCTCTGGAAACACCATATATTTT
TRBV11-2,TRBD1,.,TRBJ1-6,CASSPAGTGGSPLHF,TGTGCCAGCAGCCCCGCCGGGACAGGAGGTTCACCCCTCCACTTT
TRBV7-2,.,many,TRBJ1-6,CASSFGINSPLHF,TGTGCCAGCAGCTTCGGGATTAATTCACCCCTCCACTTT
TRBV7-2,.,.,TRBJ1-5,CASSLGAGIHQPQHF,TGTGCCAGCAGCTTAGGTGCAGGGATACATCAGCCCCAGCATTTT
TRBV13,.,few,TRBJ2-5,CASRERGYQETQYF,TGTGCCAGCAGGGAAAGGGGGTACCAAGAGACCCAGTACTTC
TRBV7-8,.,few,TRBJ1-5,CASSADHNQPQHF,TGTGCCAGCAGCGCGGACCACAATCAGCCCCAGCATTTT
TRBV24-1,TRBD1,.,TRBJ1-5,CATAPTGQGQPQHF,TGTGCCACAGCCCCGACCGGACAGGGCCAGCCCCAGCATTTT
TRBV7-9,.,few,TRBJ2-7,CASSLLVGRESPYEQYF,TGTGCCAGCAGCCTTCTTGTGGGCCGAGAATCCCCTTACGAGCAGTACTTC
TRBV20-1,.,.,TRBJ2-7,CSARGTGNEQYF,TGCAGTGCTAGGGGAACGGGGAATGAGCAGTACTTC
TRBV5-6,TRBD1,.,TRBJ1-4,CASSRDRGIDEKLFF,TGTGCCAGCAGCCGGGACAGGGGAATTGATGAAAAACTGTTTTTT
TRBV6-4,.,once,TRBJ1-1,CASSDREAFF,TGTGCCAGCAGTGACAGGGAGGCTTTCTTT
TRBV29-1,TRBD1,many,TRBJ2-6,CSVTGQGAKGANVLTF,TGCAGCGTGACGGGACAGGGGGCCAAAGGGGCCAACGTCCTGACTTTC
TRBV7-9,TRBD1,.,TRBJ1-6,CASTNRGETSPLHF,TGTGCCAGCACAAACAGGGGTGAAACTTCACCCCTCCACTTT
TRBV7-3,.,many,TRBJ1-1,CASSLRGVTEAFF,TGTGCCAGCAGCTTACGCGGGGTTACTGAAGCTTTCTTT
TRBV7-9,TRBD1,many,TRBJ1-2,CASSSDRVNYGYTF,TGTGCCAGCAGCTCTGACAGGGTCAACTATGGCTACACCTTC
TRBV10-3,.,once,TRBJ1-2,CASSYSKGLYGYTF,TGTGCCAGCAGTTACTCGAAGGGCCTCTATGGCTACACCTTC
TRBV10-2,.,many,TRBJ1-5,CASSESPNQPQHF,TGCGCCAGCAGTGAGAGTCCTAATCAGCCCCAGCATTTT
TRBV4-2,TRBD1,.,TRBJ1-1,CASSLGQGASTEAFF,TGTGCCAGCAGCCTTGGACAGGGGGCTAGCACTGAAGCTTTCTTT
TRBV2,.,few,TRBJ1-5,CASSYVHNQPQHF,TGTGCCAGCAGTTACGTACACAATCAGCCCCAGCATTTT
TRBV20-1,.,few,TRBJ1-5,CSARDKRREVLNSNQPQHF,TGCAGTGCTAGAGATAAGAGGAGAGAGGTGCTGAATAGCAATCAGCCCCAGCATTTT
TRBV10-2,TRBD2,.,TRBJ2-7,CASSPGTSVGLREQYF,TGTGCCAGCAGCCCCGGGACTAGCGTAGGACTGCGGGAGCAGTACTTC
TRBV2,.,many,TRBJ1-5,CASSERRLNQPQHF,TGTGCCAGCAGTGAACGTCGGCTCAATCAGCCCCAGCATTTT
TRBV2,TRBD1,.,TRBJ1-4,CASSRRDRGREKLFF,TGTGCCAGCAGTAGACGGGACAGGGGGCGAGAAAAACTGTTTTTT
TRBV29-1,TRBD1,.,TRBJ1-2,CSVEDRQGSGSYGYTF,TGCAGCGTTGAAGACAGACAGGGATCGGGCTCCTATGGCTACACCTTC
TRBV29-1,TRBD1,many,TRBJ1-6,CSVGDSDNSPLHF,TGCAGCGTTGGGGACAGCGATAATTCACCCCTCCACTTT
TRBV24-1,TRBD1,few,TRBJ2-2,CATSVKGAAAPGELFF,TGTGCCACCAGTGTCAAGGGGGCGGCTGCTCCCGGGGAGCTGTTTTTT
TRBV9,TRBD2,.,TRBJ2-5,CASSVGGGVETQYF,TGTGCCAGCAGCGTCGGGGGAGGGGTGGAGACCCAGTACTTC
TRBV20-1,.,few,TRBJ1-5,CSARRLGRWQPQHF,TGCAGTGCTAGAAGGTTGGGGAGGTGGCAGCCCCAGCATTTT
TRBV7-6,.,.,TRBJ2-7,CASSLPRANEQYF,TGTGCCAGCAGTTTACCCAGGGCGAACGAGCAGTACTTC
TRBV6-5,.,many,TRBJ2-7,CASSRGSSYEQYF,TGTGCCAGCAGCCGTGGGTCCTCCTACGAGCAGTACTTC
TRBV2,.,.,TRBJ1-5,CASEGQPQHF,TGTGCCAGCGAGGGACAGCCCCAGCATTTT
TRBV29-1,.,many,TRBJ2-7,CSVDNAYEQYF,TGCAGCGTTGACAACGCCTACGAGCAGTACTTC
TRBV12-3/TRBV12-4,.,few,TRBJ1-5,CASTPGRGDQPQHF,TGTGCCAGCACACCAGGAAGGGGGGATCAGCCCCAGCATTTT
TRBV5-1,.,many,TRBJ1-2,CASSLDPWTDYGYTF,TGCGCCAGCAGCTTGGACCCTTGGACAGACTATGGCTACACCTTC